The present T cell receptor (beta chain) was sequenced within a study of blood T cells in healthy people across ages. As for the study in general: With template switching, about one barcoded beta molecule was captured per two T cells.

The CDR3 consists of 13 residues. Germline CDR1 and CDR2: SGHAT and FQDESV (reference sequence). Peripheral blood samples of 9 to 10 milliliters were drawn from each donor. A second roughly 7 to 11 cycle PCR used barcoded and J-beta primers. The template-switch adaptor was a 5' adaptor with 12 random nucleotides. It tagged each cDNA molecule. TCRdb independently ran MiXCR on the 5' RACE reads; one entry per CDR3 protein. In the table there are approximately 800,000 distinct CDR3 sequences, more than 50% of which are singletons. J is TRBJ2-4 and V is TRBV11-1, with D perhaps assigned TRBD1 or TRBD2 (5 bases each). Matching the DNA end better, TRBJ2-7 makes the J call doubtful. The source is a man aged 40-55 years in good health. The source material was blood. The CDR3 region is CASSHREGYEQYF. CDR3 nucleotides: TGTGCCAGCAGCCACCGCGAGGGGTACGAGCAGTACTTC.